These 9 T cell receptor beta chains came from one sample sequenced in a study of regulatory T cells in long-lasting Graves disease. Construction of TCR beta libraries relied on iRepertoire HTBI primers and on Arm-PCR targeting CDR3 regions. One entry per CDR3 protein, called by TCRdb with MiXCR from the multiplex PCR reads. In the table there are approximately 470,000 distinct CDR3 sequences, roughly 16% of which are singletons. Sample time point: newly diagnosed GD, antithyroid drugs for less than 3 months. Construction of the TCR library relied on RNA isolated from PBMCs. The same data also contributed to another study, on T cells in Graves' hyperthyroidism and ophthalmopathy.

Sequenced here: peripheral blood mononuclear cells (PBMCs), sampled at new diagnosis, from a patient treated with antithyroid drugs. Every receptor here comes from a man aged 40-49 years with Graves disease.

The table lists this clonotype with a few counts. The V and J genes are TRBV28 and TRBJ2-5, with 9 bases matching TRBD1. Germline V lookup: CDR1 MDHEN, CDR2 SYDVKM. Trimming removed 4 bases from V and 4 bases from J; junction bases left unmatched: 7. There are 15 residues in the CDR3. CDR3 coding DNA: TGTGCCAGCAGTTGGACAGGGGTGGGTGTAGAGACCCAGTACTTC. Translation gives CASSWTGVGVETQYF.

This clonotype was counted at least ten times. The V call is TRBV29-1, the J call TRBJ2-3; no reliable D call. Trimming removed 6 bases at V and 0 bases at J, with 10 bases between. The germline CDR1 and CDR2 sequences are SQVTM and ANQGSEA. This CDR3 is 13 amino acids long. CDR3: CSVAMISTDTQYF. In nucleotides, the CDR3 is TGCAGCGTCGCTATGATAAGCACAGATACGCAGTATTTT.

This clonotype was observed a handful of times. The CDR3 loop is CASGGQGGNQPQHF. For the CDR3, the DNA is TGTGCCAGCGGCGGACAGGGAGGCAATCAGCCCCAGCATTTT. The gene calls are TRBV12-3 or TRBV12-4 and TRBJ1-5, with 8 nucleotides matching TRBD1. With 8 bases clipped from V and 2 bases from J, the junction kept 5 bases outside the gene matches. CDR3 length equals 14 residues.

V and J are TRBV4-1 and TRBJ2-1; 7 bases match TRBD2. Germline CDR1 and CDR2: MGHRA and YSYEKL. The CDR3 has 13 residues. Losses at the gene ends were 4 bases for V and 6 bases for J; bases not matched to a gene: 3. CDR3 nucleotide sequence: TGCGCCAGCAGCCGGGACTATGTCAATGAGCAGTTCTTC. This translates into CASSRDYVNEQFF.

The chain's CDR3 is CASSPLALGFNEQFF. The CDR3 DNA sequence: TGTGCCAGCAGCCCCCTCGCGTTAGGGTTCAATGAGCAGTTCTTC. This sequence joins TRBV7-9 and TRBJ2-3, with D unresolved. The DNA end lines up better with TRBJ2-1; the J call may be wrong. CDR1 is SEHNR and CDR2 is FQNEAQ in the germline V gene (reference sequence). This CDR3 spans 15 amino acids.

There are many counts of this clonotype. The chain combines TRBV28 with TRBJ2-6; tentative D call: TRBD1 (5 bases). The V and J ends lost 4 bases and 0 bases respectively, with 13 bases between them. The length of the CDR3 is 17 residues. CDR1 and CDR2 (germline): MDHEN, SYDVKM. In nucleotides, the CDR3 is TGTGCCAGCAGTTGGCCCGGCAGGGACTCTGGGGCCAACGTCCTGACTTTC. As protein: CASSWPGRDSGANVLTF. Full variable domain (rest looked up from reference TRBV28 and TRBJ2-6): DVKVTQSSRYLVKRTGEKVFLECVQDMDHENMFWYRQDPGLGLRLIYFSYDVKMKEKGDIPEGYSVSREKKERFSLILESASTNQTSMYLCASSWPGRDSGANVLTFGAGSRLTVL.

This clonotype turned up a few times. This sequence joins TRBV6-1 and TRBJ2-7; TRBD2 is a possible D gene (7 bases). CDR1 and CDR2 (germline): MNHNS, SASEGT. Trimming took off 6 bases at V and 0 bases at J, with 15 bases between the two ends. The CDR3 has 15 residues. CDR3 in DNA: TGTGCCAGCAGCCCTGGGGGGGCGAGCTCCTACGAGCAGTACTTC. Protein sequence: CASSPGGASSYEQYF.

This clonotype was found many times. V gene TRBV24-1 combines with J gene TRBJ2-1, with 13 bases that match TRBD2. The V and J ends lost 4 bases and 4 bases, in that order; junction bases with no gene match: 6. Germline values: CDR1 KGHDR, CDR2 SFDVKD. CDR3 length: 17 amino acids. CDR3 bases: TGTGCCACCAGTGACGCCGGGACTAGCGGGGATTACAATGAGCAGTTCTTC. The encoded protein is CATSDAGTSGDYNEQFF.

This clonotype was picked up a small number of times. This chain uses TRBV5-1 with TRBJ2-5, with 16 bases lining up with TRBD2. Germline CDR1 SGHRS, CDR2 YFSETQ. The CDR3 has 17 amino acids. The V segment lost 4 bases and the J segment 5 bases; nucleotides outside the gene matches: 8. CDR3: CASSTGLAGGPRETQYF. The CDR3 DNA reads as TGCGCCAGCAGCACGGGACTAGCGGGAGGGCCCCGTGAGACCCAGTACTTC.